The 8 T cell receptor beta chains in this list originate from one sample, sequenced in a study of T cell responses to AZD1222 COVID-19 vaccine. Sequencing used immunoSEQ multiplex PCR; TCRdb keeps in-frame clones, though not all of them. This sample yields roughly 76,000 clones, of which 70% to 90% are seen a single time; under 13% belongs to the top ten. The input for sequencing was peripheral blood, taken on day 0 of AZD1222 vaccination. The receptors here all came from an adult in good health.

The chain couples TRBV19 to TRBJ2-6; D not certain. The ends were cut back, 7 bases at V and 0 bases at J, with 10 bases in the middle. The CDR3 extends over 15 amino acids. The germline V gene has CDR1 LNHDA and CDR2 SQIVND (reference sequence). As DNA, the CDR3 is TGTGCCAGTACTAGGGCAGCCTCTGGGGCCAACGTCCTGACTTTC. This encodes CASTRAASGANVLTF.

V and J are TRBV27 and TRBJ2-7; D is ambiguous. V was trimmed by 2 bases and J by 3 bases, leaving 2 bases between them. CDR1 is MNHEY, CDR2 SMNVEV, per germline (reference sequence). This CDR3 region has 11 residues. In DNA form, the CDR3 reads TGTGCCAGCAGTTTACGCTACGAGCAGTACGTC. It codes for CASSLRYEQYV.

As regards this clone: In the same sample, other DNA sequences code for this CDR3. V is TRBV11-2 and J is TRBJ2-7; D uncertain. The germline V gene encodes CDR1 SGHAT and CDR2 FQNNGV. The V end lost 1 base, the J end lost 3 bases, and 4 bases lay between the germline ends. The length of the CDR3 is 12 residues. CDR3 region: CASSLVSYEQYF. The CDR3 DNA sequence: TGTGCCAGCAGCTTAGTGAGCTACGAGCAGTACTTC.

The chain is built from TRBV3-1 (or the pseudogene TRBV3-2) and TRBJ2-3; D gene ambiguous. The germline gives CDR1 LGHDT, CDR2 YNNKEL (reference sequence). This CDR3 spans 13 amino acids. The germline V and J ends were trimmed by 2 bases and 6 bases, with 9 bases remaining between them. The CDR3 DNA sequence: TGTGCCAGCAGCCAAACGGAGATTGATACGCAGTATTTT. Its protein product is CASSQTEIDTQYF.

The chain employs TRBV7-9 and TRBJ1-3; D is unclear. Germline assignment: CDR1 SEHNR and CDR2 FQNEAQ (reference sequence). The V gene lost 5 bases and the J gene lost 4 bases, with 9 bases spanning the gap. The CDR3 consists of 13 residues. CDR3 region: CASSEGWGNTIYF. DNA of the CDR3: TGTGCCAGCAGCGAAGGATGGGGAAACACCATATATTTT.

The rearrangement joins TRBV28 to TRBJ2-2, with D perhaps being TRBD1 or TRBD2 (7 bases each). This CDR3 is 16 amino acids long. The V end lost 2 bases, the J end lost 5 bases, and 15 bases lay between the germline ends. The V gene's germline CDR1 is MDHEN and CDR2 SYDVKM. In DNA form, the CDR3 reads TGTGCCAGCAGTTTAACTCCCCAGGGGGGGACCGGGGAGCTGTTTTTT. This encodes CASSLTPQGGTGELFF. Variable domain in full (rest from reference TRBV28 and TRBJ2-2): DVKVTQSSRYLVKRTGEKVFLECVQDMDHENMFWYRQDPGLGLRLIYFSYDVKMKEKGDIPEGYSVSREKKERFSLILESASTNQTSMYLCASSLTPQGGTGELFFGEGSRLTVL.

V and J are TRBV5-5 and TRBJ1-2; 10 bases line up with TRBD1. The CDR3 totals 17 residues. With V trimmed by 0 bases and J by 6 bases, 11 bases remained unmatched. CDR1 is SGHKS and CDR2 is YYEKEE in the germline V gene (reference sequence). The chain's CDR3 is CASSLVFSGTGVNGYTF. CDR3 nucleotides: TGTGCCAGCAGCTTGGTCTTTTCCGGGACAGGGGTCAATGGCTACACCTTC.

V gene TRBV5-4 combines with J gene TRBJ1-3; D gene ambiguous. The CDR3 loop spans 13 amino acids. Germline CDR1 and CDR2: SGHNT and YYREEE (reference sequence). The ends were cut back, 4 bases at V and 11 bases at J, with 16 bases in the middle. The CDR3 region has the DNA TGTGCCAGCAGCGGGCCCCCCGATTTCGCCATATATTTT. Encoded protein: CASSGPPDFAIYF. The full variable domain, in which reference TRBV5-4 and TRBJ1-3 provide the parts outside the CDR3, is ETGVTQSPTHLIKTRGQQVTLRCSSQSGHNTVSWYQQALGQGPQFIFQYYREEENGRGNFPPRFSGLQFPNYSSELNVNALELDDSALYLCASSGPPDFAIYFGEGSWLTVV.